This is a list of T cell receptor beta chains from one sample in a study of molecular identifiers for immune sequencing clone quantification. Using its own MiXCR run on the PCR reads, TCRdb lists one record per CDR3 protein. The sample consists of about 320,000 distinct CDR3 sequences, 24% of them appearing once. Specimen: naive CD8+ T cells from blood, with Jurkat cell RNA spiked in. These receptor sequences come from a human donor in good health. Some libraries in this study had Jurkat cell RNA spiked in. CDR3s include the opening cysteine and the closing phenylalanine or tryptophan. D genes are given only for firm matches. Size values are once, few and many counts, or a class for expanded clones, and some rows have none.

clone_size,d_call,j_call,v_call,cdr3_nt,cdr3_aa
-,-,TRBJ2-3,TRBV27,TGTGCCAGCAGTTACGGGGGCGCAGATACGCAGTATTTT,CASSYGGADTQYF
many,-,TRBJ2-3,TRBV6-5,TGTGCCAGCAGACCCCCCCTGTTAGATACGCAGTATTTT,CASRPPLLDTQYF
few,-,TRBJ1-5,TRBV4-1,TGCGCCAGCAGCCAAGAGGCGGTCCCTAACCCCTATCAGCCCCAGCATTTT,CASSQEAVPNPYQPQHF
few,-,TRBJ2-7,TRBV12-3/TRBV12-4,TGTGCCAGCAGTCCAGGGGAGGGGCCCTACGAGCAGTACTTC,CASSPGEGPYEQYF
-,-,TRBJ1-1,TRBV7-8,TGTGCCGGCAGCACGGCCCCCGGCAACAACAGAGTCACTGAAGCTTTCTTT,CAGSTAPGNNRVTEAFF
-,TRBD2,TRBJ2-3,TRBV7-9,TGTGCCAGCAGCTCTTGGCTAGCGGGAGTAGTCCGCACAGATACGCAGTATTTT,CASSSWLAGVVRTDTQYF
many,TRBD2,TRBJ2-7,TRBV25-1,TGTGCCAGCAGTCCCACTTCCCTCCTTAGCGGGAGGGGGACCTACGAGCAGTACTTC,CASSPTSLLSGRGTYEQYF
few,-,TRBJ1-1,TRBV10-2,TGCGCCAGCAGTGAGGGGAGGGCCAGATCAAACACTGAAGCTTTCTTT,CASSEGRARSNTEAFF
few,-,TRBJ1-2,TRBV11-2,TGTGCCAGCAACGAGCTGGGAGGGGGAAATAACTATGGCTACACCTTC,CASNELGGGNNYGYTF
few,-,TRBJ2-7,TRBV4-1,TGCGCCAGCAGCCAAGATCACGGGACCTACTACGAGCAGTACTTC,CASSQDHGTYYEQYF
-,-,TRBJ2-5,TRBV7-8,TGTGCCAGCAGCGTAAGGGGGACGGAAGTCGTCCAAGAGACCCAGTACTTC,CASSVRGTEVVQETQYF
many,TRBD1,TRBJ1-5,TRBV7-8,TGTGCCAGCAGCCCGCGGACAGGGAGGGTCCTGTTTATCCAGCCCCAGCATTTT,CASSPRTGRVLFIQPQHF
-,-,TRBJ2-1,TRBV21-1,TGTGCCAGCAGCAAAGATCCTGTCTGGTCCTACAATGAGCAGTTCTTC,CASSKDPVWSYNEQFF
-,-,TRBJ2-2,TRBV9,TGTGCCAGCAGCCCTTCAGGGGGGGCGTTCGACACCGGGGAGCTGTTTTTT,CASSPSGGAFDTGELFF
many,-,TRBJ1-1,TRBV4-1,TGCGCCAGCAGCCAAGTGGGGGGAAGGGTCACTGAAGCTTTCTTT,CASSQVGGRVTEAFF
many,TRBD1,TRBJ1-1,TRBV27,TGTGCCAGCAGTGACAGGGGAACTGAAGCTTTCTTT,CASSDRGTEAFF
-,TRBD2,TRBJ2-3,TRBV27,TGTGCCAGCAGTCTGGGAGGGTATCAGGGAGATACGCAGTATTTT,CASSLGGYQGDTQYF
-,TRBD2,TRBJ2-5,TRBV6-6,TGTGCCAGCAGTCACATAGCGGGAGAGGGGGAGACCCAGTACTTC,CASSHIAGEGETQYF
-,-,TRBJ2-1,TRBV7-2,TGTGCCAGCAAAACCGGGACCCGCTCCTACAATGAGCAGTTCTTC,CASKTGTRSYNEQFF
many,-,TRBJ1-1,TRBV29-1,TGCAGCGTTGGGCCGGGTGAGGGCGACACTGAAGCTTTCTTT,CSVGPGEGDTEAFF
-,-,TRBJ2-3,TRBV5-1,TGCGCCAGCAGCTTAAGAGGCAGAGGAAGCACAGATACGCAGTATTTT,CASSLRGRGSTDTQYF
many,-,TRBJ1-1,TRBV19,TGTGCCAGTAGTATAAGAGTAAACACTGAAGCTTTCTTT,CASSIRVNTEAFF
many,-,TRBJ2-7,TRBV19,TGTGCCAGTAGCCTGAAAGGGGGTTACGAGCAGTACTTC,CASSLKGGYEQYF
many,-,TRBJ1-2,TRBV2,TGTGCCAGCAGTGAAGCGCTGCGGGTTAACTATGGCTACACCTTC,CASSEALRVNYGYTF
many,-,TRBJ2-3,TRBV7-9,TGTGCCAGCAGCTCGCATTCTAGCACAGATACGCAGTATTTT,CASSSHSSTDTQYF
few,-,TRBJ2-7,TRBV4-2,TGTGCCAGCAGCCCTCAAGCGTCGGGACTCAGCTCCCACGAGCAGTACTTC,CASSPQASGLSSHEQYF
many,-,TRBJ2-3,TRBV5-8,TGTGCCAGCAGCTTGGGGTCATCAACTGGGGGAGATACGCAGTATTTT,CASSLGSSTGGDTQYF
many,-,TRBJ2-4,TRBV5-4,TGTGCCAGCAGCGGGCCCCCCAAAAACATTCAGTACTTC,CASSGPPKNIQYF
-,-,TRBJ2-5,TRBV30,TGTGCCTGGAGTCCGGAGACAAAACAAGAGACCCAGTACTTC,CAWSPETKQETQYF
-,-,TRBJ2-5,TRBV12-3/TRBV12-4,TGTGCCAGCAGTTTAGGGACAGTCAAAGAGACCCAGTACTTC,CASSLGTVKETQYF
many,TRBD1,TRBJ1-4,TRBV7-9,TGTGCCAGCAGCTCAGCCGGACAGGCCGTTGTATTT,CASSSAGQAVVF
many,-,TRBJ2-3,TRBV21-1,TGTGCCAGCAGCAAAGAACAGGGGGGATTCACAGATACGCAGTATTTT,CASSKEQGGFTDTQYF
few,TRBD1,TRBJ2-3,TRBV12-3/TRBV12-4,TGTGCCAGCAGGGACGACAGGGTCGGTATCAGCGCAGATACGCAGTATTTT,CASRDDRVGISADTQYF
-,TRBD1,TRBJ1-4,TRBV4-3,TGCGCCCGCAGCCGACAGGGGTCACCTGCAACTAATGAAAAACTGTTTTTT,CARSRQGSPATNEKLFF
-,TRBD2,TRBJ2-3,TRBV6-2/TRBV6-3,TGTGCCAGCAGTTACTCAGCTAGCGGGAGCAGCACAGATACGCAGTATTTT,CASSYSASGSSTDTQYF
few,TRBD2,TRBJ2-7,TRBV7-2,TGTGCCAGCACCCCGTACGGGGGGGCCTCCTACGAGCAGTACTTC,CASTPYGGASYEQYF
-,-,TRBJ2-3,TRBV9,TGTGCCAGCAGTCAGGGGGGCGGGGATAGCACAGATACGCAGTATTTT,CASSQGGGDSTDTQYF
-,TRBD1,TRBJ2-3,TRBV20-1,TGCAGTGCCAGACAGGGCTGGAGCGCAGATACGCAGTATTTT,CSARQGWSADTQYF
-,-,TRBJ2-5,TRBV29-1,TGCAGCGTTGAAGCGGGACTGTCCGGAGAGACCCAGTACTTC,CSVEAGLSGETQYF
many,-,TRBJ1-5,TRBV12-3/TRBV12-4,TGTGCCAGCAGTCCAGGGCTAACCCAGCCCCAGCATTTT,CASSPGLTQPQHF
many,-,TRBJ1-1,TRBV7-2,TGTGCCAGCAGGACACAGGGAACGAACACTGAAGCTTTCTTT,CASRTQGTNTEAFF
-,-,TRBJ2-3,TRBV12-3/TRBV12-4,TGTGCCAGCAGTTTTGGACTCGACACAGATACGCAGTATTTT,CASSFGLDTDTQYF
many,TRBD2,TRBJ2-7,TRBV20-1,TGCAGTGCCCCCGGGAGGGCGGCCGAGCAGTACTTC,CSAPGRAAEQYF
-,TRBD2,TRBJ2-3,TRBV13,TGTGCCAGCAGCCCCTTGACTAGCGGATTTACTAGCACAGATACGCAGTATTTT,CASSPLTSGFTSTDTQYF
many,-,TRBJ2-7,TRBV29-1,TGCAGCGTTCGGGGCTCCGGCTTATCCGAGCAGTACTTC,CSVRGSGLSEQYF
many,-,TRBJ2-7,TRBV5-4,TGTGCCAGCAGCTTGGGTATCCAGGGGGGATACGAGCAGTACTTC,CASSLGIQGGYEQYF
few,-,TRBJ2-7,TRBV4-1,TGCGCCAGCAGCTTAAAGTTCGTCCGGGAGTACGAGCAGTACTTC,CASSLKFVREYEQYF
many,-,TRBJ2-4,TRBV21-1,TGTGCCAGCAGCAAAGCGGCGGGGTTAGCCAAAAACATTCAGTACTTC,CASSKAAGLAKNIQYF
few,TRBD1,TRBJ2-1,TRBV9,TGTGCCAGCAGCGGCGGCGACAGGGCCTACAATGAGCAGTTCTTC,CASSGGDRAYNEQFF